This T cell receptor (beta chain) emerged from a study of response to subunit inactivated influenza vaccine. Study-wide results and caveats: Authors suggested that a seasonal influenza vaccination recruits few new T cells each time.

This clonotype was counted at least ten times. Its cognate antigen is unknown. One entry per CDR3 protein, called by TCRdb with MiXCR from the RT-PCR reads. The table includes about 520,000 distinct CDR3 sequences, about 25% detected once. Germline V gene lookup returns CDR1 SGHTA and CDR2 FQGTGA. After removal of 2 bases from V and 5 bases from J, the junction contained 4 bases not matched to a gene. The CDR3 is 16 residues long. This clonotype was sampled from a man aged 50 or older who received an inactivated influenza vaccine. This sample comprised CD4+ T cells sorted from PBMCs, obtained about 5 days after vaccination. V usage is TRBV7-3 and J usage is TRBJ2-3; TRBD2 aligns across 13 bases. The CDR3, as DNA: TGTGCCAGCAGCTTAGGACTAGCGGGAGTTGTAGATACGCAGTATTTT. Encoded protein: CASSLGLAGVVDTQYF.